This T cell receptor beta chain is from a study of OX40 agonist ivuxolimab in advanced cancers. As to this clone: Its target is not known.

Profiled with immunoSEQ multiplex PCR; TCRdb holds only in-frame clones, not every one. Altogether 70,000 to 80,000 clones are present, approximately 78% being singletons, with the ten largest covering approximately 5%. The length of the CDR3 is 13 residues. The ends were cut back, 5 bases at V and 11 bases at J, with 18 bases in the middle. The V gene's germline CDR1 is MNHEY and CDR2 SMNVEV (reference sequence). Overall study results and limits: Compared with others, partial responders at 0.1-3.0 mg/kg displayed clonal expansion among the lowest. Several nonresponders also turned out to have low normalized T-cell clonal expansion. At doses 0.1 to 3.0 mg/kg, CD4+ and CD8+ clones expanded.

Sequences were derived from CD4+ or CD8+ T cells sorted from blood, sampled in a trial of the OX40 agonist ivuxolimab. The TCR was taken from an adult with an advanced solid tumor such as melanoma, head and neck, liver or kidney cancer. The chain carries TRBV27 and TRBJ2-5; either TRBD1 or TRBD2 may fit D (5 bases each). The CDR3 reads CASSPRTMGEQYF. The CDR3 region has the DNA TGTGCCAGCAGTCCAAGGACAATGGGGGAGCAGTACTTC.